This passage covers 16 T cell receptor beta chains from one sample sequenced in a study of T cells after yellow fever vaccination. One entry per CDR3 protein results from TCRdb running MiXCR on the 5' RACE reads. The sample holds hundreds of thousands of distinct CDR3 sequences, 21% seen once. The input for sequencing was PBMCs, taken 20 to 25 days after the first yellow fever vaccination. These receptors were collected from a man between 18 and 29 years old who received the YFV17D yellow fever vaccine.

This chain links TRBV24-1 with TRBJ2-5; D gene ambiguous. The CDR3 is 15 amino acids. Germline-derived CDR1 and CDR2 are KGHDR and SFDVKD. V lost 4 bases to trimming and J lost 5 bases, with 16 bases between them. Here the CDR3 reads CATSDSGPFGETQYF. CDR3 nucleotide sequence: TGTGCCACCAGTGACTCCGGCCCCTTCGGGGAGACCCAGTACTTC.

This chain uses TRBV7-8 with TRBJ2-1; no reliable D call. V gave up 1 base and J gave up 2 bases, with 6 bases separating them. The CDR3 totals 14 residues. Germline assignment: CDR1 SGHVS and CDR2 FQNEAQ. CDR3 in amino acids: CASSLGLPYNEQFF. The CDR3, as DNA: TGTGCCAGCAGCTTAGGACTTCCCTACAATGAGCAGTTCTTC.

V and J are TRBV18 and TRBJ1-6; D uncertain. The V gene's germline CDR1 is KGHSH and CDR2 LQKENI. Trimming stripped 3 bases from V and 14 bases from J, with 14 bases between. The CDR3 runs to 13 residues. The CDR3 here is CASSPDREVALHF. CDR3 sequence (DNA): TGTGCCAGCTCACCCGATCGGGAAGTGGCCCTCCACTTT.

The chain uses TRBV24-1 and TRBJ2-1; D is undetermined. From germline, CDR1 is KGHDR and CDR2 SFDVKD. Trimming cost V 3 bases and J 6 bases, with 11 bases left between them. This CDR3 has 14 residues. CDR3 nucleotides: TGTGCCACCAGTGATCCCTCACGGATCAATGAGCAGTTCTTC. Encoded protein: CATSDPSRINEQFF.

This clonotype has more than one count but fewer than ten. This rearrangement joins TRBV24-1 to TRBJ2-7; 11 bases align to TRBD1. Germline CDR1 and CDR2: KGHDR and SFDVKD. Unmatched junction bases numbered 6, after V lost 9 bases and J lost 6 bases. CDR3 size: 13 residues. CDR3 amino acids: CATPGQGAGEQYF. The CDR3 coding sequence is TGTGCCACCCCAGGACAGGGGGCCGGCGAGCAGTACTTC.

The V and J genes are TRBV9 and TRBJ2-3, with unresolved D. The V gene's germline CDR1 is SGDLS and CDR2 YYNGEE. Between the trimmed V and J ends, which lost 0 bases and 0 bases, there was a span of 8 bases. CDR3 length equals 15 residues. The CDR3 bases are TGTGCCAGCAGCGTAGGGCCGGCTAGCACAGATACGCAGTATTTT. This codes for CASSVGPASTDTQYF.

The table lists this clonotype with a few counts. This chain connects TRBV27 to TRBJ1-6; D possibly corresponds to TRBD1 (6 bases). Germline V CDR1 and CDR2: MNHEY, SMNVEV (reference sequence). The V end was cut by 6 bases, the J end by 3 bases, with 12 bases between. This CDR3 has 15 residues. The CDR3 DNA reads as TGTGCCAGCAGACCTAGACAGGACTATAATTCACCCCTCCACTTT. Its translation is CASRPRQDYNSPLHF.

The rearrangement uses TRBV30 and TRBJ2-6; D is uncertain. V shed 0 bases and J shed 1 base, with 7 bases lying between them. The CDR3 totals 15 residues. Germline lookup yields CDR1 GTSNPN and CDR2 SVGIG (reference sequence). CDR3: CAWSVQSSGANVLTF. The CDR3 bases are TGTGCCTGGAGTGTACAGAGTTCTGGGGCCAACGTCCTGACTTTC.

The chain links TRBV6-1 to TRBJ2-1, with unresolved D. The CDR3 has 15 residues. Trimming removed 8 bases at V and 6 bases at J, with 20 bases between. The germline gives CDR1 MNHNS, CDR2 SASEGT. The CDR3 region is CASQPDRLLGNEQFF. The CDR3 DNA reads as TGTGCCAGCCAGCCCGATAGACTCCTGGGCAATGAGCAGTTCTTC.

In this sample, this clonotype turned up a few times. The V call is TRBV7-2, the J call TRBJ1-1; D gene uncertain. V dropped 2 bases and J dropped 1 base, with 14 bases sitting between them. The CDR3 loop spans 16 amino acids. Germline loops: CDR1 SGHTA, CDR2 FQGNSA. CDR3 protein: CASSLRGGRRNTEAFF. The CDR3 nucleotides read TGTGCCAGCAGCTTAAGAGGTGGGAGGAGGAACACTGAAGCTTTCTTT.

V gene TRBV7-3 combines with J gene TRBJ2-7; D uncertain. This CDR3 region has 14 residues. The ends were cut back, 2 bases at V and 2 bases at J, with 10 bases in the middle. Germline V gene lookup returns CDR1 SGHTA and CDR2 FQGTGA. In nucleotides, the CDR3 is TGTGCCAGCAGCTTATTTGCGAAGGCCTACGAGCAGTACGTC. Its protein is CASSLFAKAYEQYV.

In its sample, this clonotype was seen many times. The chain is built from TRBV12-3 or TRBV12-4 and TRBJ2-3; 14 bases fit TRBD2. The CDR3 has 16 residues. The ends lost 6 bases at V and 3 bases at J; junction bases unmatched: 5. The CDR3 loop is CASSRGLAGGTDTQYF. The CDR3 DNA reads as TGTGCCAGCAGCCGCGGACTAGCGGGGGGAACAGATACGCAGTATTTT.

This clonotype is medium-sized. The V gene is TRBV7-4, the J gene TRBJ2-5; D is undetermined. Trimming pared 7 bases from V and 2 bases from J, leaving 14 bases between. Germline V gene data show CDR1 as SGHVT and CDR2 as SQSDAQ. This CDR3 contains 14 residues. CDR3 in DNA: TGTGCCAGCAACTACCGACCCGGACAAGAGACCCAGTACTTC. Amino acids: CASNYRPGQETQYF.

This clonotype has just a few counts. The V and J genes are TRBV10-3 and TRBJ1-1; D is unresolved. Germline V gene lookup returns CDR1 ENHRY and CDR2 SYGVKD. The CDR3 is made up of 14 amino acids. V gave up 6 bases and J gave up 3 bases, with 14 bases separating them. DNA for the CDR3: TGTGCCATCAGGGGTTTTGGGCAGCACACTGAAGCTTTCTTT. This sequence encodes CAIRGFGQHTEAFF.

V gene TRBV6-5 combines with J gene TRBJ1-2; no reliable D call. V shed 0 bases and J shed 4 bases, with 9 bases lying between them. Germline CDR1 and CDR2: MNHEY and SVGAGI. The CDR3 runs 14 residues. This CDR3 is CASSYSGLFYGYTF. Here the CDR3 DNA reads TGTGCCAGCAGTTACTCCGGGCTTTTCTATGGCTACACCTTC.

This clonotype was detected only a few times. V and J are TRBV28 and TRBJ2-7; D might be TRBD1 (7 bases). Trimming cost V 3 bases and J 0 bases, with 12 bases left between them. Germline V CDR1 and CDR2: MDHEN, SYDVKM. The CDR3 extends over 15 amino acids. The CDR3 here is CASSFRQGGSYEQYF. The CDR3 DNA follows: TGTGCCAGCAGTTTTAGGCAGGGGGGCTCCTACGAGCAGTACTTC.